Shown below are 28 T cell receptor beta chains from a single sample sequenced in a study of OX40 agonist ivuxolimab in advanced cancers. The table came from immunoSEQ multiplex PCR; TCRdb's copy has only in-frame clones and leaves some out. The sample contains tens of thousands of clones, roughly 89% of which appear only once. The sequencing here drew on CD4+ or CD8+ T cells sorted from blood, taken in a trial of the OX40 agonist ivuxolimab. These receptors all stem from an adult with an advanced solid tumor such as melanoma, head and neck, liver or kidney cancer.

This chain joins TRBV6-5 and TRBJ2-3, with 12 bases lining up with TRBD2. This CDR3 spans 15 amino acids. Germline V gene data show CDR1 as MNHEY and CDR2 as SVGAGI. Trimming cost V 4 bases and J 4 bases; bases outside gene matches: 3. The CDR3 coding sequence is TGTGCCAGCAGTTGGACTAGCGGGAACGCAGATACGCAGTATTTT. Residues: CASSWTSGNADTQYF.

The chain joins TRBV5-4 to TRBJ2-5; TRBD2 matches 8 bases. This CDR3 has 15 amino acids. Germline CDR1 SGHNT, CDR2 YYREEE (reference sequence). Trimming at V came to 0 bases and at J to 4 bases, leaving 5 bases not matched to a gene. The CDR3 DNA reads TGTGCCAGCAGCTTGGGAGGGACTAGTGGAGAGACCCAGTACTTC. It translates to CASSLGGTSGETQYF. The whole variable domain, filled in from reference TRBV5-4 and TRBJ2-5, reads ETGVTQSPTHLIKTRGQQVTLRCSSQSGHNTVSWYQQALGQGPQFIFQYYREEENGRGNFPPRFSGLQFPNYSSELNVNALELDDSALYLCASSLGGTSGETQYFGPGTRLLVL.

The rearrangement links TRBV18 to TRBJ1-2, with a weak D call TRBD1 (5 bases). The germline gives CDR1 KGHSH, CDR2 LQKENI. The ends were cut back, 1 base at V and 4 bases at J, with 19 bases in the middle. The CDR3 consists of 17 residues. The DNA for the CDR3 is TGTGCCAGCTCACCACTAGACGAGGTGGGACGGATCTATGGCTACACCTTC. Protein: CASSPLDEVGRIYGYTF.

This clone was observed a single time. This chain connects TRBV4-1 to TRBJ2-2; a possible D gene is TRBD1 (6 bases). Per germline, CDR1 MGHRA and CDR2 YSYEKL. The V and J ends lost 2 bases and 6 bases respectively, with 16 bases between them. The CDR3 covers 16 residues. The CDR3 loop is CASSQTGFTLAGELFF. The CDR3 DNA reads as TGCGCCAGCAGCCAAACAGGGTTCACCTTGGCCGGGGAGCTGTTTTTT.

The V gene is TRBV5-5, the J gene TRBJ2-5; 8 bases match TRBD1. This CDR3 has 15 amino acids. Germline CDR1 and CDR2: SGHKS and YYEKEE (reference sequence). J was trimmed by 3 bases and V by 0 bases; bases with no gene match: 4. The CDR3 bases are TGTGCCAGCAGCTTGGGGACAGGGATGGAAGAGACCCAGTACTTC. Residues: CASSLGTGMEETQYF.

The chain carries TRBV5-1 and TRBJ2-1, with D tentatively TRBD2 (6 bases). The CDR3 totals 14 residues. Germline-derived CDR1 and CDR2 are SGHRS and YFSETQ. The V and J ends lost 0 bases and 7 bases respectively, with 11 bases between them. The CDR3 coding sequence is TGCGCCAGCAGCTTGGGGAGCGGGCCAAATGAGCAGTTCTTC. Protein: CASSLGSGPNEQFF. The full variable domain, in which reference TRBV5-1 and TRBJ2-1 provide the parts outside the CDR3, is KAGVTQTPRYLIKTRGQQVTLSCSPISGHRSVSWYQQTPGQGLQFLFEYFSETQRNKGNFPGRFSGRQFSNSRSEMNVSTLELGDSALYLCASSLGSGPNEQFFGPGTRLTVL.

The CDR3 DNA sequence: TGTGCCTGGAGTGTGTCCCCGGGAACTAATGAAAAACTGTTTTTT. This translates into CAWSVSPGTNEKLFF. J is TRBJ1-4 and V is TRBV30; no firm D call. Germline V gene sequence: CDR1 GTSNPN, CDR2 SVGIG (reference sequence). This CDR3 contains 15 residues. V was shortened by 0 bases and J by 1 base, with 9 bases between the two germline ends.

About this clone: This CDR3 is also generated by other DNA sequences in the sample. The rearrangement links TRBV30 to TRBJ2-7; 7 bases are a match to TRBD2. The CDR3 length is 14 residues. Germline V CDR1 and CDR2: GTSNPN, SVGIG (reference sequence). Germline trimming cut 7 bases from V and 5 bases from J; bases unmatched to any gene: 14. The CDR3 DNA is TGTGCCTCGACGGCCCGACCGGGAGGTAACGAGCAGTACTTC. Its translation: CASTARPGGNEQYF.

The CDR3 nucleotides read TGTGCCAGCAGCTCCCGGGACCTACCCCTAGGTGCTTCGCAGTATTTT. It translates to CASSSRDLPLGASQYF. The chain is built from TRBV5-4 and TRBJ2-3; D might be TRBD1 or TRBD2, each matching 5 bases. CDR3 size: 16 residues. V gave up 3 bases and J gave up 10 bases, with 24 bases separating them. Germline lookup yields CDR1 SGHNT and CDR2 YYREEE (reference sequence).

This clone occurred once. The chain couples TRBV7-9 to TRBJ1-1, with 9 bases fitting TRBD1. This CDR3 comprises 13 residues. V gave up 10 bases and J gave up 5 bases; unmatched junction bases: 8. CDR1 is SEHNR and CDR2 is FQNEAQ in the germline V gene (reference sequence). This CDR3 is CATAQGAGTEAFF. DNA for the CDR3: TGTGCCACCGCACAGGGGGCCGGAACTGAAGCTTTCTTT.

The chain employs TRBV7-8 and TRBJ2-1; 7 bases agree with TRBD2. Trimming removed 2 bases from V and 2 bases from J; junction bases left unmatched: 6. This CDR3 spans 16 amino acids. Germline CDR1 reads SGHVS; CDR2 reads FQNEAQ. The DNA of the CDR3 is TGTGCCAGCAGCTTACGGCGGGGGAGCCCCTACAATGAGCAGTTCTTC. Residues: CASSLRRGSPYNEQFF.

This chain uses TRBV5-1 with TRBJ2-5; 7 bases map to TRBD2. The CDR3 loop spans 13 amino acids. V dropped 6 bases and J dropped 3; count of bases not matched to a gene: 5. Looked up from germline, CDR1 is SGHRS and CDR2 is YFSETQ. The CDR3 sequence: CASTGAGEETQYF. CDR3 in DNA: TGCGCCAGCACCGGGGCGGGGGAAGAGACCCAGTACTTC.

This clone was picked up a small number of times. The CDR3, as DNA: TGTGCCAGCAGCTTACTATTCACTGAAGCTTTCTTT. It specifies CASSLLFTEAFF. The rearrangement links TRBV7-2 to TRBJ1-1; the D is unclear. Germline CDR1 and CDR2: SGHTA and FQGNSA. V lost 2 bases, J lost 4 bases, and 5 bases lay in between. This CDR3 contains 12 residues.

This sequence joins TRBV27 and TRBJ2-5; the D gene is possibly TRBD2 (5 bases). CDR1 and CDR2 (germline): MNHEY, SMNVEV (reference sequence). CDR3 length: 14 residues. V lost 2 bases and J lost 4, with 11 bases in between. Written as DNA, the CDR3 is TGTGCCAGCAGTTTAGTGGGAGAAGCAGAGACCCAGTACTTC. Translating gives CASSLVGEAETQYF.

This clone was seen only a few times. The genes are TRBV7-2 and TRBJ2-7, with no clear D. Germline CDR1 SGHTA, CDR2 FQGNSA. There are 12 residues in the CDR3. V was cut by 5 bases and J by 0 bases, with 5 bases left in between. The DNA of the CDR3 is TGTGCCAGCAGCAGGAGCTCCTACGAGCAGTACTTC. Its translation is CASSRSSYEQYF.

In the case of this clone: Other nucleotide sequences in the sample specify the same CDR3. This sequence joins TRBV5-1 and TRBJ1-2, with 7 bases fitting TRBD1. This CDR3 is built from 14 residues. V trimming: 0 bases; J trimming: 3 bases; junction bases outside the gene matches: 2. Germline V gene data show CDR1 as SGHRS and CDR2 as YFSETQ. The CDR3 nucleotides are TGCGCCAGCAGCTTGGGACAGGGCGACTATGGCTACACCTTC. Translation gives CASSLGQGDYGYTF.

This clone was counted a few times. V usage is TRBV15 and J usage is TRBJ1-5; the D is unclear. The CDR3 covers 13 residues. Trimming cost V 0 bases and J 6 bases, with 6 bases left between them. The germline V gene encodes CDR1 LNHNV and CDR2 YYDKDF (reference sequence). This CDR3 reads CATSREGGQPQHF. CDR3 in DNA: TGTGCCACCAGCAGAGAGGGAGGTCAGCCCCAGCATTTT.

The J gene is TRBJ2-5, the V gene TRBV28; tentatively, D is TRBD1 (5 bases). The CDR3 consists of 16 residues. V lost 5 bases to trimming and J lost 1 base, with 17 bases between them. The germline gives CDR1 MDHEN, CDR2 SYDVKM. CDR3 sequence reads: CASSQGVDPSQETQYF. In DNA, the CDR3 is TGTGCCAGCAGTCAAGGGGTAGATCCCTCCCAAGAGACCCAGTACTTC.

The chain links TRBV5-5 to TRBJ1-1; no clear D gene. Deletions cut 4 bases from V and 1 base from J, with 8 bases between. CDR3 length equals 13 residues. Germline lookup yields CDR1 SGHKS and CDR2 YYEKEE (reference sequence). The CDR3 loop is CASSPDPNTEAFF. The CDR3 coding sequence is TGTGCCAGCAGCCCAGACCCGAACACTGAAGCTTTCTTT.

The chain uses TRBV27 and TRBJ2-2; D not certain. The length of the CDR3 is 14 residues. The germline V gene encodes CDR1 MNHEY and CDR2 SMNVEV (reference sequence). Trimming removed 6 bases at V and 1 base at J, with 9 bases between. The DNA for the CDR3 is TGTGCCAGCAGGCAGCAGAGGAACACCGGGGAGCTGTTTTTT. This gives the protein CASRQQRNTGELFF.

This sequence joins TRBV7-2 and TRBJ1-2; 9 nucleotides align to TRBD1. After removal of 1 base from V and 8 bases from J, the junction contained 11 bases not matched to a gene. This CDR3 region has 16 residues. Per germline, CDR1 SGHTA and CDR2 FQGNSA. The CDR3 spells CASSLGPTDRGLGYTF. The CDR3 region has the DNA TGTGCCAGCAGCTTAGGGCCCACGGACAGGGGATTGGGCTACACCTTC.

V gene TRBV7-2 combines with J gene TRBJ1-2; D ambiguous. CDR1 and CDR2 (germline): SGHTA, FQGNSA. This CDR3 contains 18 residues. V was cut by 1 base and J by 0 bases, with 18 bases left in between. CDR3 region: CASSLEPPGLLSNYGYTF. CDR3 coding DNA: TGTGCCAGCAGCTTAGAACCCCCGGGCCTCCTATCTAACTATGGCTACACCTTC.

The chain links TRBV11-2 to TRBJ2-4; D is perhaps TRBD1 (5 bases). CDR1 and CDR2 from the germline V gene are SGHAT and FQNNGV. Trimming shortened V by 6 bases and J by 1 base, and 16 bases separated the two germline ends. This CDR3 contains 16 residues. CDR3 DNA: TGTGCCAGCAGTCAAAATCCAGGGTACGCCAAAAACATTCAGTACTTC. This gives the protein CASSQNPGYAKNIQYF.

This clone turned up a few times. The chain joins TRBV30 to TRBJ2-3; D is possibly TRBD1 or TRBD2 (5 bases each). V was trimmed by 3 bases and J by 14 bases, leaving 24 bases between them. The CDR3 is 14 residues long. Germline V CDR1 and CDR2: GTSNPN, SVGIG (reference sequence). The CDR3 nucleotides are TGTGCCTGGAGCCAGCGCCAAAGGGGCAATGCGGGGTATTTT. It yields the protein CAWSQRQRGNAGYF.

This clone appeared a single time. The J gene is TRBJ2-2, the V gene TRBV19; perhaps TRBD1 as D (5 bases). The CDR3 totals 20 residues. CDR1 LNHDA and CDR2 SQIVND come from the germline V gene (reference sequence). V was shortened by 3 bases and J by 1 base, with 24 bases between the two germline ends. CDR3 nucleotides: TGTGCCAGTAGTATGAGGAGTCTTTTGGGGCAGGCCCGGAACACCGGGGAGCTGTTTTTT. Translation gives CASSMRSLLGQARNTGELFF.

V is TRBV9 and J is TRBJ2-2, with D tentatively TRBD2 (7 bases). Between the trimmed V and J ends, which lost 0 bases and 6 bases, there was a span of 15 bases. The CDR3 totals 16 residues. Germline CDR1 is SGDLS and CDR2 is YYNGEE. In nucleotides, the CDR3 is TGTGCCAGCAGCGTAGGCGGAGGGGGGGTAGCCGGGGAGCTGTTTTTT. The encoded protein is CASSVGGGGVAGELFF. Combining the CDR3 with reference TRBV9 and TRBJ2-2 gives the whole variable domain DSGVTQTPKHLITATGQRVTLRCSPRSGDLSVYWYQQSLDQGLQFLIQYYNGEERAKGNILERFSAQQFPDLHSELNLSSLELGDSALYFCASSVGGGGVAGELFFGEGSRLTVL.

The V and J genes are TRBV6-6 and TRBJ1-6; tentative D call: TRBD1 (6 bases). In germline, CDR1 is MNHNY, CDR2 SVGAGI (reference sequence). CDR3 size: 16 residues. V was pared by 3 bases and J by 5 bases, with 14 bases between. CDR3 nucleotides: TGTGCCAGCAGTTATAGTGGGGGCAGCGATAATTCACCCCTCCACTTT. Protein product: CASSYSGGSDNSPLHF.

This clone ranks as medium-sized (0.01 to 0.1%). V gene TRBV4-1 combines with J gene TRBJ2-1; D might be TRBD1 or TRBD2, each matching 5 bases. The CDR3 loop spans 18 amino acids. Germline CDR1 MGHRA, CDR2 YSYEKL. V lost 2 bases and J lost 9, with 26 bases in between. The CDR3 reads CASSQIQPRGNEGIEQFF. CDR3 nucleotide sequence: TGCGCCAGCAGCCAAATTCAGCCAAGGGGTAATGAGGGGATTGAGCAGTTCTTC.